The 28 T cell receptor beta chains reported below all come from one sample, sequenced in a study of technical replicates of blood from a few donors. Some clones are missing from TCRdb's copy, which holds only in-frame ones; the method was immunoSEQ multiplex PCR. The data contain some 80,000 clones, 90% to 95% of them singletons. Sequencing was carried out using T cells isolated from PBMCs. All receptors derive from a human donor in good health.

The gene calls are TRBV7-3 and TRBJ2-3; a possible D gene is TRBD1 (5 bases). In germline, CDR1 is SGHTA, CDR2 FQGTGA. This CDR3 contains 14 residues. Trimming pared 2 bases from V and 6 bases from J, leaving 12 bases between. CDR3 in amino acids: CASSLGARTDTQYF. The CDR3 nucleotides are TGTGCCAGCAGCTTAGGGGCCAGAACGGATACGCAGTATTTT.

This clone was recorded once. V is TRBV5-1 and J is TRBJ2-1, with 8 bases fitting TRBD2. The CDR3 sequence is 15 residues long. The junction had 5 bases not matched to a gene; V was cut back by 0 bases and J by 6 bases. In germline, CDR1 is SGHRS, CDR2 YFSETQ. The CDR3 is CASSLATGGVNEQFF. The CDR3 DNA sequence: TGCGCCAGCAGCTTGGCCACGGGAGGGGTCAATGAGCAGTTCTTC.

V usage is TRBV30 and J usage is TRBJ1-4; TRBD1 might be the D (6 bases). Trimming removed 2 bases at V and 4 bases at J, with 17 bases between. This CDR3 has 16 amino acids. The germline gives CDR1 GTSNPN, CDR2 SVGIG (reference sequence). CDR3 DNA sequence: TGTGCCTGGAGTCCTTCTCGGACAGACCTTAATGAAAAACTGTTTTTT. Residues: CAWSPSRTDLNEKLFF. Filled out from reference TRBV30 and TRBJ1-4, the complete variable domain reads SQTIHQWPATLVQPVGSPLSLECTVEGTSNPNLYWYRQAAGRGLQLLFYSVGIGQISSEVPQNLSASRPQDRQFILSSKKLLLSDSGFYLCAWSPSRTDLNEKLFFGSGTQLSVL.

The rearrangement uses TRBV11-2 and TRBJ2-1; perhaps TRBD2 as D (5 bases). Germline CDR1 is SGHAT and CDR2 is FQNNGV. CDR3 size: 15 residues. Trimming took off 2 bases at V and 4 bases at J, with 12 bases between the two ends. In DNA, the CDR3 is TGTGCCAGCAGCTTAACCCTAGCAATTTACAATGAGCAGTTCTTC. Amino acid sequence: CASSLTLAIYNEQFF.

V is TRBV6-5 and J is TRBJ2-1, with 8 bases lining up with TRBD2. V lost 2 bases, J lost 6 bases, and 0 bases stayed unmatched. Germline CDR1 is MNHEY and CDR2 is SVGAGI. The CDR3 runs to 13 residues. DNA for the CDR3: TGTGCCAGCAGTTACAGCGGGAGCAATGAGCAGTTCTTC. Translating gives CASSYSGSNEQFF.

V and J are TRBV2 and TRBJ2-7; 7 bases are a match to TRBD2. The V and J ends lost 4 bases and 1 base, in that order; junction bases with no gene match: 10. Per the germline V gene, CDR1 is SNHLY and CDR2 is FYNNEI. There are 16 residues in the CDR3. This CDR3 is CASSGGGQGNSYEQYF. As DNA, the CDR3 is TGTGCCAGCAGTGGGGGAGGGCAGGGTAATTCCTACGAGCAGTACTTC.

V gene TRBV11-1 combines with J gene TRBJ2-1, with TRBD1 as a possible D gene (6 bases). The CDR3 has 14 amino acids. Germline V CDR1 and CDR2: SGHAT, FQDESV (reference sequence). The V end was cut by 1 base, the J end by 5 bases, with 9 bases between. CDR3 nucleotide sequence: TGTGCCAGCAGCTTAGGATCAGGGGACAATGAGCAGTTCTTC. Translating gives CASSLGSGDNEQFF.

J is TRBJ2-6 and V is TRBV5-8; TRBD2 agrees at 9 bases. The J segment lost 0 bases and the V segment lost 0 bases, leaving 10 bases of the junction unmatched. Germline CDR1 and CDR2: SGHTS and YDEGEE. The CDR3 is 20 amino acids. CDR3 DNA sequence: TGTGCCAGCAGCTTGGCGGCTTTAGCGGGAGTATTCTCTGGGGCCAACGTCCTGACTTTC. It specifies CASSLAALAGVFSGANVLTF.

As concerns this clone: A read error may account for a junction end that differs from germline. J is TRBJ1-3 and V is TRBV6-5, with D unresolved. The V gene's germline CDR1 is MNHEY and CDR2 SVGAGI. The CDR3 contains 12 residues. Here the CDR3 reads CAISMEGNTIYF. CDR3 sequence (DNA): TGCGCGATAAGCATGGAGGGAAACACCATATATTTT.

About this clone itself: The junction shows a germline mismatch at one end, possibly a read error. The chain couples TRBV10-3 to TRBJ2-1, with 7 bases that match TRBD2. The CDR3 totals 16 residues. Germline V lookup: CDR1 ENHRY, CDR2 SYGVKD. The CDR3 DNA sequence: TGTGCCATCACTGAGACTAGCCGGAGCTCCTACAATGAGCAGTTCTTC. Its protein is CAITETSRSSYNEQFF.

The chain couples TRBV28 to TRBJ2-3; TRBD2 agrees at 8 bases. J lost 9 bases, V lost 4 bases, and 12 bases had no gene match. CDR3 size: 15 residues. Germline CDR1 and CDR2: MDHEN and SYDVKM. The CDR3 bases are TGTGCCAGCAGTTACGGGGAGCGGGAGATCGAGACGCAGTATTTT. Its protein product is CASSYGEREIETQYF.

The CDR3 DNA reads as TGCGCCAGTGGCATGGGGCGAGCGGGAGGGCCCTACGAGCAGTACTTC. Residues: CASGMGRAGGPYEQYF. The chain employs TRBV4-1 and TRBJ2-7; 10 nucleotides line up with TRBD2. This CDR3 has 16 amino acids. The germline V gene has CDR1 MGHRA and CDR2 YSYEKL. Trimming took 9 bases from V and 2 from J; bases not matched to a gene: 13.

This sequence joins TRBV11-2 and TRBJ1-4; 8 nucleotides line up with TRBD1. V trimming: 7 bases; J trimming: 3 bases; junction bases outside the gene matches: 7. Germline-derived CDR1 and CDR2 are SGHAT and FQNNGV. There are 15 residues in the CDR3. The CDR3 DNA sequence: TGTGCCAGCAACCCAACAGGGGGAGCTAATGAAAAACTGTTTTTT. Its translation: CASNPTGGANEKLFF.

The rearrangement joins TRBV7-3 to TRBJ2-6; unclear D gene. V was clipped by 6 bases and J by 0 bases, with 6 bases between them. This CDR3 region has 14 residues. Germline V CDR1 and CDR2: SGHTA, FQGTGA. CDR3 in amino acids: CASSYNSGANVLTF. The CDR3 DNA is TGTGCCAGCAGTTACAACTCTGGGGCCAACGTCCTGACTTTC.

The gene calls are TRBV28 and TRBJ1-2; D is unclear. Germline assignment: CDR1 MDHEN and CDR2 SYDVKM. The CDR3 is made up of 11 amino acids. The V and J ends lost 5 bases and 4 bases respectively, with 5 bases between them. CDR3 in amino acids: CASSDIYGYTF. In nucleotides, the CDR3 is TGTGCCAGCAGTGACATCTATGGCTACACCTTC.

The chain joins TRBV18 to TRBJ2-7; 7 bases are a match to TRBD1. Germline assignment: CDR1 KGHSH and CDR2 LQKENI. With 8 bases clipped from V and 3 bases from J, the junction kept 4 bases outside the gene matches. This CDR3 is built from 12 residues. Written as DNA, the CDR3 is TGTGCCAGCCTAGGACAGGACTACGAGCAGTACTTC. It codes for CASLGQDYEQYF.

The chain couples TRBV2 to TRBJ2-4, with 9 bases aligning to TRBD1. Germline V gives CDR1 SNHLY, CDR2 FYNNEI. Trimming cost V 5 bases and J 6 bases; bases outside gene matches: 8. The CDR3 extends over 15 amino acids. CDR3 coding DNA: TGTGCCAGCAGTAGGTGGGACAGGGTGCTAAACATTCAGTACTTC. It codes for CASSRWDRVLNIQYF. Using reference TRBV2 and TRBJ2-4 for the parts outside the CDR3, the full variable domain is EPEVTQTPSHQVTQMGQEVILRCVPISNHLYFYWYRQILGQKVEFLVSFYNNEISEKSEIFDDQFSVERPDGSNFTLKIRSTKLEDSAMYFCASSRWDRVLNIQYFGAGTRLSVL.

The chain carries TRBV7-6 and TRBJ1-2; D possibly corresponds to TRBD1 (5 bases). Trimming removed 1 base at V and 4 bases at J, with 13 bases between. In germline, CDR1 is SGHVS, CDR2 FNYEAQ. The CDR3 is 15 amino acids. CDR3 nucleotides: TGTGCCAGCAGCTTAGACGGCCAGGGCGGCTATGGCTACACCTTC. Its protein is CASSLDGQGGYGYTF. Full variable domain (remainder filled in from reference TRBV7-6 and TRBJ1-2): GAGVSQSPRYKVTKRGQDVALRCDPISGHVSLYWYRQALGQGPEFLTYFNYEAQQDKSGLPNDRFSAERPEGSISTLTIQRTEQRDSAMYRCASSLDGQGGYGYTFGSGTRLTVV.

The V call is TRBV2, the J call TRBJ1-2; tentatively, D is TRBD1 (5 bases). The germline V gene has CDR1 SNHLY and CDR2 FYNNEI. This CDR3 comprises 13 residues. Trimming left V 4 bases short and J 6 bases short, with 12 bases between. CDR3 residues: CASSVQVTDGYTF. Here the CDR3 DNA reads TGTGCCAGCAGTGTACAGGTAACCGATGGCTACACCTTC.

The CDR3, as DNA: TGTGCCAGCAGTACCGACGGGTCTAGCAATCAGCCCCAGCATTTT. This codes for CASSTDGSSNQPQHF. V usage is TRBV6-6 and J usage is TRBJ1-5; no firm D call. V was cut by 5 bases and J by 0 bases, with 11 bases left in between. CDR1 and CDR2 from the germline V gene are MNHNY and SVGAGI (reference sequence). CDR3 length: 15 amino acids.

Only a few counts were recorded for this clone. This chain's CDR3 is CASSYTLAGFGDTQYF. As DNA, the CDR3 is TGTGCCAGCAGTTACACCCTAGCGGGATTTGGAGATACGCAGTATTTT. This sequence joins TRBV6-5 and TRBJ2-3; 9 bases align to TRBD2. CDR1 MNHEY and CDR2 SVGAGI come from the germline V gene. The J segment lost 5 bases and the V segment lost 2 bases, leaving 8 bases of the junction unmatched. There are 16 residues in the CDR3.

The chain is built from TRBV5-1 and TRBJ1-5, with 8 bases fitting TRBD1. V lost 3 bases and J lost 6; bases outside the gene matches: 5. The CDR3 has 14 residues. Looked up from germline, CDR1 is SGHRS and CDR2 is YFSETQ. The CDR3 bases are TGCGCCAGCAGCTCAGGGGGCGAGGGTCAGCCCCAGCATTTT. Translating it yields CASSSGGEGQPQHF.

This clone was detected only once. The rearrangement joins TRBV6-5 to TRBJ1-2; 8 bases map to TRBD1. The CDR3 sequence is 13 residues long. Germline V gene lookup returns CDR1 MNHEY and CDR2 SVGAGI. Unmatched junction bases numbered 5, after V lost 7 bases and J lost 4 bases. The CDR3 bases are TGTGCCAGCATAACGACAGGGGCCTATGGCTACACCTTC. The encoded protein is CASITTGAYGYTF.

The chain links TRBV5-4 to TRBJ2-7; 9 bases are shared with TRBD1. Germline V CDR1 and CDR2: SGHNT, YYREEE (reference sequence). This CDR3 comprises 14 residues. The V segment lost 4 bases and the J segment 5 bases; nucleotides outside the gene matches: 7. CDR3 amino acids: CASSHGDREHEQYF. CDR3 in DNA: TGTGCCAGCAGCCACGGGGACAGGGAACACGAGCAGTACTTC.

The chain couples TRBV19 to TRBJ1-1; D is undetermined. This CDR3 contains 15 residues. Germline CDR1 and CDR2: LNHDA and SQIVND (reference sequence). The germline V and J ends were trimmed by 3 bases and 6 bases, with 17 bases remaining between them. CDR3 sequence: CASSIKGGPYAEAFF. The CDR3 DNA reads TGTGCCAGTAGTATTAAGGGCGGGCCTTACGCTGAAGCTTTCTTT.

The chain employs TRBV7-9 and TRBJ1-1; D is unclear. The germline V and J ends were trimmed by 10 bases and 7 bases, with 19 bases remaining between them. The CDR3 extends over 13 amino acids. The germline V gene encodes CDR1 SEHNR and CDR2 FQNEAQ (reference sequence). CDR3 sequence: CAIKPEAANEAFF. In DNA, the CDR3 is TGTGCCATTAAGCCAGAGGCAGCTAATGAAGCTTTCTTT.

There are a few counts of this clone. The J gene is TRBJ2-5, the V gene TRBV9, with 8 nucleotides matching TRBD2. This CDR3 has 14 amino acids. The germline V gene has CDR1 SGDLS and CDR2 YYNGEE. After removal of 6 bases from V and 4 bases from J, the junction contained 8 bases not matched to a gene. The CDR3 region is CASTSGTRPETQYF. The CDR3 DNA reads as TGTGCCAGCACGTCCGGGACTAGACCAGAGACCCAGTACTTC.

This chain uses TRBV5-1 with TRBJ2-5, with 9 bases that match TRBD1. CDR3 length: 15 amino acids. V was pared by 2 bases and J by 2 bases, with 4 bases of the junction left unmatched. Per the germline V gene, CDR1 is SGHRS and CDR2 is YFSETQ. The CDR3 sequence: CASSLGQGRQETQYF. The CDR3 DNA is TGCGCCAGCAGCTTAGGACAGGGGAGGCAAGAGACCCAGTACTTC. Using reference TRBV5-1 and TRBJ2-5 for the parts outside the CDR3, the full variable domain is KAGVTQTPRYLIKTRGQQVTLSCSPISGHRSVSWYQQTPGQGLQFLFEYFSETQRNKGNFPGRFSGRQFSNSRSEMNVSTLELGDSALYLCASSLGQGRQETQYFGPGTRLLVL.